This T cell receptor beta chain was sequenced in a study of identical twins. There were only healthy Caucasians among the donors. cDNA carried unique molecular identifiers, and a universal primer site was added by template switching. TCRdb re-analysed the 5' RACE reads in MiXCR, keeping a single row per CDR3 protein. The sample lists approximately 690,000 distinct CDR3 sequences, around 6% occurring once. General study results and limits: Insertion counts were lower in abundant cord blood beta clonotypes, a trend that memory repertoires did not show.

In its sample, this clonotype was seen many times. Its antigen is not identified. The TCR originated in a man aged 18 to 30 in good health. The sequenced sample consisted of naive T cells sorted from blood.

The CDR3 DNA sequence: TGCAGCGGGATCAGGGCTACGGACAATGAGCAGTTCTTC. The encoded protein is CSGIRATDNEQFF. The rearrangement uses TRBV29-1 and TRBJ2-1, with D perhaps TRBD1 (5 bases). Germline values: CDR1 SQVTM, CDR2 ANQGSEA. Trimming stripped 7 bases from V and 5 bases from J, with 15 bases between. The CDR3 runs to 13 residues.